This TCR beta chain was recorded in a study of Tregs in tolerant kidney transplant recipients. The study, taken as a whole, reports: Expanding Tregs on activated donor B cells appeared to best identify donor-specific TCRbeta clones. Biological reproducibility was not directly addressed, but technical replication error appeared minimal.

Germline V gene data show CDR1 as MNHEY and CDR2 as SVGAGI. V gave up 1 base and J gave up 6 bases; unmatched junction bases: 6. CDR3 length: 16 amino acids. Libraries were prepared by immunoSEQ multiplex PCR; TCRdb keeps only in-frame clonotypes and omits some of them. The sample yields more than 95,000 clones, approximately 90% seen once. Notes on this clone: What it recognizes is unknown.

Thawed PBMCs were FACS-sorted into unstimulated CD4+CD25+CD127- regulatory T cells, CD4+CD25- non-regulatory cells, CD4 and CD8 cells. Sequences were obtained from CD4+ T cells from blood. The TCR sequence derives from a human donor in good health. V usage is TRBV6-5 and J usage is TRBJ2-1, with 10 bases lining up with TRBD2. The CDR3 spells CASSYYGTSVSNEQFF. The CDR3 nucleotides are TGTGCCAGCAGTTACTACGGGACTAGCGTCTCCAATGAGCAGTTCTTC.